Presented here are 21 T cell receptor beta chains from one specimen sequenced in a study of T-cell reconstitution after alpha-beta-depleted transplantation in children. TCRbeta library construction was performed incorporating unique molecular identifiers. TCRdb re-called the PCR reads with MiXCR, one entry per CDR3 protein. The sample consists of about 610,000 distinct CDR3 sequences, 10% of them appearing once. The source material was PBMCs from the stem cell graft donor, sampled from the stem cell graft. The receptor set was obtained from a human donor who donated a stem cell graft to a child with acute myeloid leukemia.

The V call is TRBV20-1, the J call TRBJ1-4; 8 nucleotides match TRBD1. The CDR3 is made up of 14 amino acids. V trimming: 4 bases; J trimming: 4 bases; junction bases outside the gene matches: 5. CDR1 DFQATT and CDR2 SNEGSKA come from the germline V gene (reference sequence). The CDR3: CSATRTGYNEKLFF. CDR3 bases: TGCAGTGCTACCCGGACAGGGTATAATGAAAAACTGTTTTTT.

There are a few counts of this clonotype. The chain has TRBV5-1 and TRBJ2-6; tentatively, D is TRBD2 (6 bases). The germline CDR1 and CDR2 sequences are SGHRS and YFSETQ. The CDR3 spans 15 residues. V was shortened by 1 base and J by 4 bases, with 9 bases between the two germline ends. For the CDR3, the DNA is TGCGCCAGCAGCTTGTGGGGGGACGGGGCCAACGTCCTGACTTTC. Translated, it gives CASSLWGDGANVLTF.

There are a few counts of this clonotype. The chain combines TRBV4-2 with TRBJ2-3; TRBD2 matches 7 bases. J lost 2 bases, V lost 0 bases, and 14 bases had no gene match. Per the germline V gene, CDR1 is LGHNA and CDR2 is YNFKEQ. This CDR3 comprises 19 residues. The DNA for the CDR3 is TGTGCCAGCAGCCAAGATCTTCTAGCGGACACTCCCTTCACAGATACGCAGTATTTT. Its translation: CASSQDLLADTPFTDTQYF.

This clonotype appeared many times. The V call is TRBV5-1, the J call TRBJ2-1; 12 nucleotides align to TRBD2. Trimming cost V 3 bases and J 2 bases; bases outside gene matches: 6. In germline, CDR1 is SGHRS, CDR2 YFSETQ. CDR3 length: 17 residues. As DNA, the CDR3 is TGCGCCAGCAGCTCCGGGACTAGCGGGCTTCCCTACAATGAGCAGTTCTTC. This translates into CASSSGTSGLPYNEQFF.

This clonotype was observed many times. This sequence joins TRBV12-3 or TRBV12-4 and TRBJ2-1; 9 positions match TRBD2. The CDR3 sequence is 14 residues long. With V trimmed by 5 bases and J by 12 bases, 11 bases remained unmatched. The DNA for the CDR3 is TGTGCCAGCAGTGACATGCTGACTAGCGGAGGGCAGTTCTTC. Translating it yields CASSDMLTSGGQFF.

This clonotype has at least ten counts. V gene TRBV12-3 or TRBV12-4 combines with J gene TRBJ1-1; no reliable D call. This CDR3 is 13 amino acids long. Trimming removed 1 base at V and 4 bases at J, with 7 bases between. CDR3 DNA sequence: TGTGCCAGCAGTTTAGGGGGAGGCACTGAAGCTTTCTTT. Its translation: CASSLGGGTEAFF.

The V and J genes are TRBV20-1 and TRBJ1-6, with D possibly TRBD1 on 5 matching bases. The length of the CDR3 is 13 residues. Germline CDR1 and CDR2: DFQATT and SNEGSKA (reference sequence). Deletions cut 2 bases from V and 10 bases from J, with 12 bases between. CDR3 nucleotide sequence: TGCAGTGCTAGAATGGGGGTGAGGTCACCCCTCCACTTT. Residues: CSARMGVRSPLHF.

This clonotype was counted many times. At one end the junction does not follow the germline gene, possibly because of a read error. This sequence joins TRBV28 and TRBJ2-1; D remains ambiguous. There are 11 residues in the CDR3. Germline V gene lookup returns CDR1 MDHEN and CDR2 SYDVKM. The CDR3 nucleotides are TGTGCCAGCGGTTTATACAATGAGCAGTTCTTC. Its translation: CASGLYNEQFF. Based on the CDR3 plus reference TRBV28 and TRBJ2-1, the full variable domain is DVKVTQSSRYLVKRTGEKVFLECVQDMDHENMFWYRQDPGLGLRLIYFSYDVKMKEKGDIPEGYSVSREKKERFSLILESASTNQTSMYLCASGLYNEQFFGPGTRLTVL.

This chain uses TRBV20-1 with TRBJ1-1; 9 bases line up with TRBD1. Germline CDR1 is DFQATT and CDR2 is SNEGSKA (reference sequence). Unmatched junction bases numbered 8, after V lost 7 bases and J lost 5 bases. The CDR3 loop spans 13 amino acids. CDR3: CSVSTGGSTEAFF. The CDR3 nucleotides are TGCAGTGTATCAACAGGGGGCAGTACTGAAGCTTTCTTT.

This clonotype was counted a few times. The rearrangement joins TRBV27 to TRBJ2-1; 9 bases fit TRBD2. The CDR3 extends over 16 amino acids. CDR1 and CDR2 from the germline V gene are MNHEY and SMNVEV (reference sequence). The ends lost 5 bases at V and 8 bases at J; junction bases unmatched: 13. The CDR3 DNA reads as TGTGCCAGCAGTCCTATGGGGACTAGCTGGCTCGATGAGCAGTTCTTC. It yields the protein CASSPMGTSWLDEQFF.

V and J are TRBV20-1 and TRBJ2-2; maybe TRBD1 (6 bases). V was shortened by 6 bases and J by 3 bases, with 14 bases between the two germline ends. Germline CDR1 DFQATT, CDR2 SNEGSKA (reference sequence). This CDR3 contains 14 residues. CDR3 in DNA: TGCAGTGCCCCAGGGGTAGCGTACACCGGGGAGCTGTTTTTT. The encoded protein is CSAPGVAYTGELFF.

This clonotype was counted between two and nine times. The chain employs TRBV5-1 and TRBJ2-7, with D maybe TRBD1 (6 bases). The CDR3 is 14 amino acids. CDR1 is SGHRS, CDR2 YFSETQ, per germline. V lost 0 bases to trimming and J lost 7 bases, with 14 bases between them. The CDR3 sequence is CASSLVTTGMEQYF. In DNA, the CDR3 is TGCGCCAGCAGCTTGGTCACCACAGGGATGGAGCAGTACTTC.

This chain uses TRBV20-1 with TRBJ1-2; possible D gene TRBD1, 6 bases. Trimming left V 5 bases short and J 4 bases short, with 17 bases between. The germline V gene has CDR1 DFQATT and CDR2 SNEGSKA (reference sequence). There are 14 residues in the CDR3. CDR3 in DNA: TGCAGTGCTGGAACCTCTGGGGGGCCCTATGGCTACACCTTC. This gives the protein CSAGTSGGPYGYTF.

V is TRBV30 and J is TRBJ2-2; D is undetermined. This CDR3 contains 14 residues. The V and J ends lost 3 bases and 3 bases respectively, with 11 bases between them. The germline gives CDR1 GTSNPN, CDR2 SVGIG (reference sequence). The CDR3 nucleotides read TGTGCCTGGAGGTGGGAAATGGACACCGGGGAGCTGTTTTTT. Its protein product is CAWRWEMDTGELFF.

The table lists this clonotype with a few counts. DNA for the CDR3: TGTGCCAGCAGTCCTTTTCCCGGGACAACCTACGAGCAGTACTTC. It codes for CASSPFPGTTYEQYF. This chain uses TRBV7-6 with TRBJ2-7; the D gene is possibly TRBD1 (6 bases). V was pared by 6 bases and J by 2 bases, with 17 bases between. CDR3 length equals 15 residues. Germline assignment: CDR1 SGHVS and CDR2 FNYEAQ. Full variable domain (missing parts from reference TRBV7-6 and TRBJ2-7): GAGVSQSPRYKVTKRGQDVALRCDPISGHVSLYWYRQALGQGPEFLTYFNYEAQQDKSGLPNDRFSAERPEGSISTLTIQRTEQRDSAMYRCASSPFPGTTYEQYFGPGTRLTVT.

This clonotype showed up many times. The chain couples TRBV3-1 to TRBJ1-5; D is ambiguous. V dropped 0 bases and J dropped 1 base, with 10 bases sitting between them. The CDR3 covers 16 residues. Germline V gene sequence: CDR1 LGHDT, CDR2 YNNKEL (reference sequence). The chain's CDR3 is CASSQDIWTSNQPQHF. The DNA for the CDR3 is TGTGCCAGCAGCCAAGATATTTGGACGAGCAATCAGCCCCAGCATTTT.

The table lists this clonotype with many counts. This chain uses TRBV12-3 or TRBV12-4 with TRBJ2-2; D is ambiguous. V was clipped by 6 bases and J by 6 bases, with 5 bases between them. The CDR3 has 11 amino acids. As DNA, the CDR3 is TGTGCCAGCAGCGCGGCCGGGGAGCTGTTTTTT. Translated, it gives CASSAAGELFF.

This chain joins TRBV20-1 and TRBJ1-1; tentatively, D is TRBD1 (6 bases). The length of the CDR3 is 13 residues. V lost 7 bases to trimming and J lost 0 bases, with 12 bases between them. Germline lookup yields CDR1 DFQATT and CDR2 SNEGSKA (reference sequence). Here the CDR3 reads CSVSQGMNTEAFF. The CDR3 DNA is TGCAGTGTATCACAGGGAATGAACACTGAAGCTTTCTTT.

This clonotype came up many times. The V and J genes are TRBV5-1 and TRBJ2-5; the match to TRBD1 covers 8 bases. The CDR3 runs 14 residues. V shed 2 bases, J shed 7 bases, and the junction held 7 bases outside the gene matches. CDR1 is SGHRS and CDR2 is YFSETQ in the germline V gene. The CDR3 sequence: CASSLSRGLVTQYF. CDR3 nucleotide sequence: TGCGCCAGCAGCTTAAGCAGGGGGCTTGTGACCCAGTACTTC. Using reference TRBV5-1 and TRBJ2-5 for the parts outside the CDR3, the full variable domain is KAGVTQTPRYLIKTRGQQVTLSCSPISGHRSVSWYQQTPGQGLQFLFEYFSETQRNKGNFPGRFSGRQFSNSRSEMNVSTLELGDSALYLCASSLSRGLVTQYFGPGTRLLVL.

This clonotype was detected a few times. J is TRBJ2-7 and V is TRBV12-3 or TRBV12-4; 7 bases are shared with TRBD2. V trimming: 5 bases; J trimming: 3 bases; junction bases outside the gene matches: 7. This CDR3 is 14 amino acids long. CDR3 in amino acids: CASSSGALLYEQYF. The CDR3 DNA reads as TGTGCCAGCAGTAGCGGGGCCCTCCTCTACGAGCAGTACTTC.

Here the CDR3 DNA reads TGTGCCAGCAGAGTAGTATGGGACAATGAGCAGTTCTTC. This codes for CASRVVWDNEQFF. The chain couples TRBV27 to TRBJ2-1; D not resolved. V was shortened by 6 bases and J by 5 bases, with 11 bases between the two germline ends. This CDR3 is 13 amino acids long. Germline V gene data show CDR1 as MNHEY and CDR2 as SMNVEV (reference sequence).